This record looks at one T cell receptor beta chain sequence and its context. These data come from a study of blood T cell repertoires in COVID-19. On the study more broadly: Sites in the United States, Italy and Spain provided acute and convalescent COVID-19 samples. T cells, B-cell-depleted T cells, or PBMCs provided the cDNA or gDNA that served as material.

Per the original methods: The authors estimated nucleated cell counts from reference gene primer amplification. Repertoires were generated with immunoSEQ multiplex PCR, while TCRdb's copy carries only in-frame clones and drops some. From that table come the V and J calls and clone size; the DNA was used to work out D and trimming. Of around 110,000 clones in the sample, 90% were seen once. V shed 3 bases and J 3 bases; nucleotides not matched to a gene: 11. The CDR3 is 18 amino acids. Germline V CDR1 and CDR2: SGHDN, FVKESK. The sample comprised peripheral blood. This chain links TRBV14 with TRBJ2-7; 13 bases align to TRBD2. The source is a human donor with active COVID-19. The donor label of this sample is uncertain. CDR3 loop: CASSQHPGTSGIFYEQYF. The CDR3 bases are TGTGCCAGCAGCCAGCACCCCGGGACTAGCGGGATTTTCTACGAGCAGTACTTC.